These 17 T cell receptor beta chains were sequenced from one sample in a study of post-analysis software for immune sequencing data. Whole-study findings and limits: Compared with controls, patients had more of about 5 TRBV segments, including TRBV5-6, TRBV5-1 and TRBV20-1.

Tagging with unique molecular identifiers was a feature of the TCR beta cDNA libraries. One entry per CDR3 protein results from TCRdb running MiXCR on the PCR reads. The sample yields roughly 870,000 distinct CDR3 sequences, approximately 57% seen once. These receptors have no known antigen. The specimen sequenced was blood. These receptors originate from a girl under 18 with multiple sclerosis.

The chain carries TRBV14 and TRBJ2-7; D is possibly TRBD2 (6 bases). V lost 0 bases and J lost 1, with 10 bases in between. The CDR3 covers 15 residues. The germline V gene has CDR1 SGHDN and CDR2 FVKESK. CDR3: CASSQEGGLSYEQYF. CDR3 in DNA: TGTGCCAGCAGCCAAGAGGGGGGTTTGTCCTACGAGCAGTACTTC.

About this clonotype: Its ends do not fully match the called genes, so a read error is possible. This chain connects TRBV5-1 to TRBJ2-3, with 8 positions matching TRBD1. CDR1 is SGHRS and CDR2 is YFSETQ in the germline V gene. This CDR3 is 14 amino acids long. DNA for the CDR3: TGCGCCAGCAGTTTGGACAGGGAAGGAGATACGCAGTATTTT. It specifies CASSLDREGDTQYF.

This clonotype occurred a few times. Written as DNA, the CDR3 is TGTGCCAGCAGCCCAGGGGGGACCAAAAACATTCAGTACTTC. Translated: CASSPGGTKNIQYF. The rearrangement uses TRBV27 and TRBJ2-4, with D tentatively TRBD1 (7 bases). Germline CDR1 and CDR2: MNHEY and SMNVEV (reference sequence). This CDR3 is built from 14 residues. The germline V and J ends were trimmed by 6 bases and 2 bases, with 11 bases remaining between them.

This clonotype was seen only once. V gene TRBV12-3 or TRBV12-4 combines with J gene TRBJ2-1, with D perhaps TRBD2 (6 bases). V was trimmed by 3 bases and J by 8 bases, leaving 14 bases between them. The CDR3 runs to 14 residues. CDR3 loop: CASSFRGDGHEQFF. The CDR3 bases are TGTGCCAGCAGTTTCCGCGGGGATGGCCATGAGCAGTTCTTC.

The J gene is TRBJ1-1, the V gene TRBV7-9; 8 nucleotides match TRBD1. This CDR3 comprises 15 residues. The junction had 15 bases not matched to a gene; V was cut back by 5 bases and J by 10 bases. Germline V gene data show CDR1 as SEHNR and CDR2 as FQNEAQ (reference sequence). Here the CDR3 DNA reads TGTGCCAGCAGCCCCTCTCCCCAAGCCGACAGGGGAGCTTTCTTT. This encodes CASSPSPQADRGAFF.

CDR3 residues: CSVEIGLTYEQYF. For the CDR3, the DNA is TGCAGCGTTGAGATCGGGTTAACGTACGAGCAGTACTTC. The V and J genes are TRBV29-1 and TRBJ2-7; D unresolved. The germline CDR1 and CDR2 sequences are SQVTM and ANQGSEA. The CDR3 is made up of 13 amino acids. Trimming took 3 bases from V and 4 from J, leaving 13 bases between them.

The table lists this clonotype with a few counts. The CDR3 region has the DNA TGCGCCAGCAGACAAGGACAGCAGAATTCACCCCTCCACTTT. Protein sequence: CASRQGQQNSPLHF. V usage is TRBV5-1 and J usage is TRBJ1-6; tentatively, D is TRBD1 (6 bases). Between the trimmed V and J ends, which lost 5 bases and 7 bases, there was a span of 13 bases. The CDR3 has 14 amino acids. Germline V gives CDR1 SGHRS, CDR2 YFSETQ.

This rearrangement joins TRBV7-9 to TRBJ2-5; D is undetermined. This CDR3 has 13 amino acids. In germline, CDR1 is SEHNR, CDR2 FQNEAQ (reference sequence). V was cut by 4 bases and J by 2 bases, with 8 bases left in between. The CDR3 is CASSWGFQETQYF. The DNA of the CDR3 is TGTGCCAGCAGCTGGGGATTTCAAGAGACCCAGTACTTC.

The V and J genes are TRBV29-1 and TRBJ2-4; D may be TRBD1 (6 bases). The J call may be in error: the DNA end matches TRBJ2-7 better. The CDR3 length is 15 residues. The germline CDR1 and CDR2 sequences are SQVTM and ANQGSEA. CDR3 amino acids: CSVARKDRPNYEQYF. Here the CDR3 DNA reads TGCAGCGTTGCCCGGAAAGACAGGCCCAACTACGAGCAGTACTTC.

J is TRBJ1-5 and V is TRBV5-1, with D possibly matching TRBD1 (6 bases). The CDR3 runs to 15 residues. V lost 0 bases to trimming and J lost 4 bases, with 11 bases between them. In germline, CDR1 is SGHRS, CDR2 YFSETQ. The CDR3 DNA reads TGCGCCAGCAGCTTGGCTGGACAGAGGAATCAGCCCCAGCATTTT. This encodes CASSLAGQRNQPQHF.

This clonotype was recorded a few times. CDR3 DNA: TGCAGTGCTACCCAGACGTCCGAGCAGTTCTTC. Residues: CSATQTSEQFF. The chain carries TRBV20-1 and TRBJ2-1; the D is unclear. Trimming took 4 bases from V and 10 from J, leaving 11 bases between them. This CDR3 spans 11 amino acids. Germline-derived CDR1 and CDR2 are DFQATT and SNEGSKA (reference sequence).

This clonotype was observed a handful of times. The chain uses TRBV20-1 and TRBJ2-3, with D unresolved. The ends were cut back, 6 bases at V and 2 bases at J, with 15 bases in the middle. Germline CDR1 and CDR2: DFQATT and SNEGSKA (reference sequence). CDR3 length equals 14 residues. The chain's CDR3 is CSARMRPVTDTQYF. The CDR3 DNA reads TGCAGTGCCCGGATGAGGCCAGTCACAGATACGCAGTATTTT.

The chain employs TRBV11-2 and TRBJ2-1; 7 nucleotides match TRBD2. The CDR3 extends over 15 amino acids. Trimming took 6 bases from V and 5 from J; bases not matched to a gene: 10. Germline loops: CDR1 SGHAT, CDR2 FQNNGV. CDR3 loop: CASSPELARDNEQFF. The DNA of the CDR3 is TGTGCCAGCAGTCCCGAACTAGCGAGAGACAATGAGCAGTTCTTC.

The chain has TRBV6-2 or TRBV6-3 and TRBJ2-5; 10 bases are a match to TRBD2. CDR3 size: 18 residues. Germline CDR1 and CDR2: MNHEY and SVGEGT. V was pared by 5 bases and J by 4 bases, with 16 bases of the junction left unmatched. The CDR3: CASSPLIPQRGGRETQYF. The DNA for the CDR3 is TGTGCCAGCAGTCCCCTTATTCCCCAGCGGGGGGGACGAGAGACCCAGTACTTC.

The chain employs TRBV27 and TRBJ1-5; D call uncertain. This CDR3 comprises 17 residues. The ends were cut back, 7 bases at V and 0 bases at J, with 19 bases in the middle. Per the germline V gene, CDR1 is MNHEY and CDR2 is SMNVEV (reference sequence). CDR3 region: CASNYNWIVDSNQPQHF. CDR3 coding DNA: TGTGCCAGCAACTATAACTGGATCGTTGATAGCAATCAGCCCCAGCATTTT.

The V and J genes are TRBV4-1 and TRBJ2-3, with D unclear. CDR3 length: 15 amino acids. Trimming took off 1 base at V and 1 base at J, with 9 bases between the two ends. Per the germline V gene, CDR1 is MGHRA and CDR2 is YSYEKL. The CDR3 DNA reads TGCGCCAGCAGCCAAGTGGGTGGGGGCACAGATACGCAGTATTTT. It encodes CASSQVGGGTDTQYF.

The chain couples TRBV24-1 to TRBJ2-1; TRBD1 aligns across 7 bases. The germline V gene encodes CDR1 KGHDR and CDR2 SFDVKD. V shed 4 bases, J shed 9 bases, and the junction held 5 bases outside the gene matches. The CDR3 is made up of 13 amino acids. CDR3 coding DNA: TGTGCCACCAGTGACGGACAGGAGAGTGAGCAGTTCTTC. This encodes CATSDGQESEQFF.